This is a list of T cell receptor beta chains from one sample in a study of patients and donors after allogeneic stem cell transplantation. TCRdb re-derived calls from the RT-PCR reads in MiXCR, one entry per CDR3 protein. The sample has over 400,000 distinct CDR3 sequences; approximately 16% are singletons. The sample was blood, either unsorted or a sorted T cell fraction (not recorded which). These receptors originate from a human donor who was either an allogeneic HSCT recipient or a stem cell or donor lymphocyte infusion donor (not recorded which). It is not recorded whose cells these are; they may come from a transplant donor. CDR3s include the opening cysteine and the closing phenylalanine or tryptophan. The D gene is left open where the match is weak. The size entry is marked missing in some rows and otherwise reads once, few, many or a size class.

V	size	J	length	D	CDR3	DNA
TRBV30	few	TRBJ2-5	14	.	CAWSRGPYQETQYF	TGTGCCTGGAGTAGAGGGCCCTACCAAGAGACCCAGTACTTC
TRBV5-1	.	TRBJ2-3	11	.	CASTLLDTQYF	TGCGCCAGCACCCTTCTAGATACGCAGTATTTT
TRBV7-2	once	TRBJ2-7	15	TRBD2	CASSRGLRSSYEQYF	TGTGCCAGCAGCCGGGGACTAAGGAGCTCCTACGAGCAGTACTTC
TRBV7-9	.	TRBJ2-1	13	.	CASSLDPASEQFF	TGTGCCAGCAGCTTAGACCCCGCGTCGGAGCAGTTCTTC
TRBV7-3	.	TRBJ1-1	16	TRBD1	CASSLRLGQGATEAFF	TGTGCCAGCAGCTTAAGATTGGGACAGGGGGCCACTGAAGCTTTCTTT
TRBV29-1	many	TRBJ2-7	13	TRBD1	CSVSGTGEYEQYF	TGCAGCGTCTCCGGGACAGGGGAGTACGAGCAGTACTTC
TRBV6-4	once	TRBJ2-3	14	.	CASSASHSTDTQYF	TGTGCCAGCAGTGCCTCACATAGCACAGATACGCAGTATTTT
TRBV5-6	.	TRBJ2-1	15	TRBD2	CASSLVSGGGYEQFF	TGTGCCAGCAGCTTGGTTAGCGGGGGGGGGTATGAGCAGTTCTTC
TRBV5-1	many	TRBJ2-2	14	.	CASSSIQNTGELFF	TGCGCCAGCAGCTCGATACAAAACACCGGGGAGCTGTTTTTT
TRBV20-1	.	TRBJ2-2	14	TRBD1	CSGPGQGESGELFF	TGCAGTGGTCCGGGACAGGGGGAATCCGGGGAGCTGTTTTTT
TRBV10-3	.	TRBJ2-7	13	TRBD1	CAISQNRGYEQYF	TGTGCCATCAGCCAAAACAGGGGGTACGAGCAGTACTTC
TRBV4-1	few	TRBJ2-7	15	.	CASSPWEVLRREQYF	TGCGCCAGCAGCCCGTGGGAGGTTTTGCGGCGCGAGCAGTACTTC
TRBV7-9	few	TRBJ2-3	16	.	CASSLYGSRGTDTQYF	TGTGCCAGCAGCTTATACGGGAGTCGGGGGACAGATACGCAGTATTTT
TRBV19	.	TRBJ1-2	15	.	CASLATGKGSYGYTF	TGTGCCAGTCTGGCGACAGGAAAGGGATCCTATGGCTACACCTTC
TRBV5-1	many	TRBJ2-7	15	.	CASSAGTGGPYEQYF	TGCGCCAGCAGCGCCGGGACCGGGGGTCCCTACGAGCAGTACTTC
TRBV12-3/TRBV12-4	few	TRBJ1-1	10	.	CASSFVEAFF	TGTGCCAGCAGTTTCGTTGAAGCTTTCTTT
TRBV7-2	.	TRBJ1-5	15	.	CASSLDAGGGQPQHF	TGTGCCAGCAGCTTAGACGCGGGGGGAGGGCAGCCCCAGCATTTT
TRBV9	.	TRBJ2-3	16	.	CASSVPRGGFTDTQYF	TGTGCCAGCAGCGTCCCACGCGGTGGATTCACAGATACGCAGTATTTT
TRBV5-1	few	TRBJ1-4	16	TRBD1	CASSRDSPARNEKLFF	TGCGCCAGCAGCCGGGACAGCCCTGCGAGGAATGAAAAACTGTTTTTT
TRBV4-1	.	TRBJ1-5	13	.	CASSQRGIQPQHF	TGCGCCAGCAGCCAACGTGGCATTCAGCCCCAGCATTTT
TRBV11-1	.	TRBJ2-2	18	TRBD2	CASSLASSGRGRSGELFF	TGTGCCAGCAGCTTAGCCTCTAGCGGGAGAGGACGGTCCGGGGAGCTGTTTTTT
TRBV15	.	TRBJ2-3	15	TRBD2	CATSSQRGSTDTQYF	TGTGCCACCAGCAGCCAGCGGGGGAGCACAGATACGCAGTATTTT
TRBV10-3	few	TRBJ2-1	15	TRBD1	CAIRGDRVPYNEQFF	TGTGCCATCAGGGGGGACAGGGTGCCCTACAATGAGCAGTTCTTC
TRBV6-1	few	TRBJ1-1	13	.	CASSIDRRTEAFF	TGTGCCAGCAGTATCGACAGGAGGACTGAAGCTTTCTTT
TRBV27	.	TRBJ1-6	13	.	CASNPGRNSPLHF	TGTGCCAGCAATCCGGGCCGAAATTCACCCCTCCACTTT
TRBV24-1	.	TRBJ2-5	11	.	CATSDHRTQYF	TGTGCCACCAGTGACCACCGGACCCAGTACTTC
TRBV5-1	few	TRBJ2-5	14	TRBD1	CASSLEGQRETQYF	TGCGCCAGCAGCTTGGAGGGACAGCGAGAGACCCAGTACTTC
TRBV10-3	many	TRBJ2-5	15	.	CAISESIASEETQYF	TGTGCCATCAGTGAGTCGATTGCTAGCGAAGAGACCCAGTACTTC
TRBV29-1	.	TRBJ1-2	16	.	CSGPLRWGRGTYGYTF	TGCAGCGGTCCCCTACGGTGGGGGAGAGGGACCTATGGCTACACCTTC
TRBV29-1	many	TRBJ2-7	12	.	CSVRSGYYEQYF	TGCAGCGTTCGGTCAGGCTACTACGAGCAGTACTTC
TRBV12-3/TRBV12-4	few	TRBJ2-7	13	TRBD1	CASRGTATYEQYF	TGTGCCAGCAGGGGGACAGCAACCTACGAGCAGTACTTC
TRBV5-1	.	TRBJ2-1	16	.	CASSFLSGRRDNEQFF	TGCGCCAGCAGCTTTCTGTCCGGGAGAAGGGACAATGAGCAGTTCTTC
TRBV6-1	few	TRBJ1-4	14	.	CASSEASLGEKLFF	TGTGCCAGCAGTGAAGCCTCCCTGGGTGAAAAACTGTTTTTT
TRBV7-3	few	TRBJ2-1	14	.	CASSLTTDYNEQFF	TGTGCCAGCAGCTTAACTACAGATTACAATGAGCAGTTCTTC
TRBV19	few	TRBJ2-5	13	.	CASSIGTKETQYF	TGTGCCAGTAGTATAGGGACGAAAGAGACCCAGTACTTC
TRBV29-1	.	TRBJ1-4	12	.	CSVDRGNEKLFF	TGCAGCGTTGACAGGGGTAATGAAAAACTGTTTTTT
TRBV27	.	TRBJ2-3	15	TRBD1	CASSPGDSATDTQYF	TGTGCCAGCAGTCCCGGGGACAGCGCTACAGATACGCAGTATTTT
TRBV6-1	few	TRBJ1-5	14	TRBD1	CARGTGVSNQPQHF	TGTGCCAGAGGGACAGGGGTTAGCAATCAGCCCCAGCATTTT
TRBV2	few	TRBJ1-5	15	.	CASTYRDKSNQPQHF	TGTGCCAGCACGTACAGGGATAAGAGCAATCAGCCCCAGCATTTT
TRBV10-3	few	TRBJ1-2	15	.	CAISRGDTFTYGYTF	TGTGCCATCAGCCGAGGGGACACATTTACCTATGGCTACACCTTC
TRBV9	few	TRBJ2-5	13	.	CASAIDLAETQYF	TGTGCCAGCGCCATTGATCTAGCGGAGACCCAGTACTTC
TRBV12-5	once	TRBJ1-2	14	.	CASGFYGTVDGYTF	TGTGCTAGTGGTTTCTACGGGACGGTAGATGGCTACACCTTC
TRBV9	.	TRBJ2-3	15	TRBD2	CASSPRGGLPDTQYF	TGTGCCAGCAGCCCGCGGGGGGGCCTCCCAGATACGCAGTATTTT
TRBV7-9	few	TRBJ1-6	15	TRBD1	CASSSPGTGHSPLHF	TGTGCCAGCAGCAGTCCGGGGACAGGCCATTCACCCCTCCACTTT
TRBV20-1	.	TRBJ1-5	16	.	CSARAQQGRTNQPQHF	TGCAGTGCTAGAGCCCAGCAGGGTCGGACTAATCAGCCCCAGCATTTT
TRBV5-1	few	TRBJ1-2	13	.	CASSLVRRDGYTF	TGCGCCAGCAGCTTGGTCCGTCGGGATGGCTACACCTTC
TRBV7-9	.	TRBJ2-1	14	TRBD2	CASSLGVREGEQFF	TGTGCCAGCAGCTTAGGTGTTCGGGAGGGTGAGCAGTTCTTC
TRBV7-9	.	TRBJ2-7	14	TRBD2	CASSLGSGRDEQYF	TGTGCCAGCAGCTTAGGTAGCGGGAGAGACGAGCAGTACTTC
TRBV15	.	TRBJ2-2	16	TRBD1	CAAESAGRDRAGELFF	TGTGCCGCCGAATCTGCAGGCCGGGACAGGGCCGGGGAGCTGTTTTTT
TRBV6-1	.	TRBJ1-5	15	.	CASSGSTYSNQPQHF	TGTGCCAGCAGTGGCTCGACATATAGCAATCAGCCCCAGCATTTT
TRBV7-9	.	TRBJ1-6	12	.	CASSLDHSPLHF	TGTGCCAGCAGCTTAGACCATTCACCCCTCCACTTT
TRBV20-1	few	TRBJ2-1	17	TRBD2	CSARMFPDGRLSNEQFF	TGCAGTGCTAGGATGTTCCCAGACGGGAGGCTCTCCAATGAGCAGTTCTTC
TRBV12-3/TRBV12-4	few	TRBJ1-6	15	.	CASSLGGRSNSPLHF	TGTGCCAGCAGCCTAGGAGGCAGATCCAATTCACCCCTCCACTTT
TRBV19	.	TRBJ2-4	16	TRBD1	CASSRDRVGAKNTQYF	TGTGCCAGTAGTAGAGACAGGGTGGGAGCCAAAAACACTCAGTACTTC
TRBV24-1	few	TRBJ1-2	16	TRBD1	CATSAPDRGANYGYTF	TGTGCCACCAGTGCCCCTGACAGGGGAGCTAACTATGGCTACACCTTC
TRBV5-1	many	TRBJ2-1	13	TRBD1	CASSWDREGRQFF	TGCGCCAGCAGCTGGGACAGGGAAGGTCGGCAGTTCTTC
TRBV12-3/TRBV12-4	.	TRBJ1-4	15	TRBD1	CASSPGTGGKEKLFF	TGTGCCAGCAGTCCGGGGACAGGGGGCAAGGAAAAACTGTTTTTT
TRBV3-1	few	TRBJ1-3	16	.	CASSQGRPGARNTIYF	TGTGCCAGCAGCCAAGGGCGCCCGGGGGCGCGGAACACCATATATTTT
TRBV4-3	many	TRBJ2-5	15	TRBD2	CASSSLLAGQETQYF	TGCGCCAGCAGCTCACTATTAGCGGGCCAAGAGACCCAGTACTTC
TRBV11-2	few	TRBJ2-2	15	TRBD2	CASSFSGRNTGELFF	TGTGCCAGCAGCTTTAGCGGGAGGAACACCGGGGAGCTGTTTTTT